Presented here are 25 T cell receptor beta chains from one specimen sequenced in a study of read filtering for tumor transcriptome and immune sequencing. Molecular barcoded adaptors covering alpha/delta and beta/gamma chains were used on 400 to 450 ng RNA. TCRdb re-called the reads with MiXCR, one entry per CDR3 protein. The data hold about 57,000 distinct CDR3 sequences, with about 20% observed a single time. Sequencing was performed on a population of CD138-negative cells sorted from bone marrow. Receptors were obtained from a donor at least 40 years old with multiple myeloma.

This clonotype was counted many times. V gene TRBV27 combines with J gene TRBJ2-2; 7 bases fit TRBD1. This CDR3 is built from 16 residues. Germline loops: CDR1 MNHEY, CDR2 SMNVEV (reference sequence). Unmatched junction bases numbered 12, after V lost 5 bases and J lost 6 bases. CDR3 region: CASSPRTMTGPGELFF. DNA of the CDR3: TGTGCCAGCAGTCCCCGCACCATGACAGGGCCCGGGGAGCTGTTTTTT.

For this clonotype: A clone one base away is much larger, so this may be a read error. This is likely a read error, given that the CDR3 carries no conserved phenylalanine or tryptophan at its end. V usage is TRBV5-1 and J usage is TRBJ2-5; TRBD1 is a possible D gene (5 bases). V shed 4 bases and J shed 2 bases, with 6 bases lying between them. CDR1 and CDR2 (germline): SGHRS, YFSETQ. This CDR3 is built from 12 residues. CDR3 region: CASSRGQETQYL. CDR3 coding DNA: TGCGCCAGCAGCAGGGGACAAGAGACCCAGTACCTC.

This chain connects TRBV3-1 to TRBJ2-7; D is unresolved. The CDR3 is made up of 13 amino acids. V was shortened by 4 bases and J by 0 bases, with 7 bases between the two germline ends. Germline V gene sequence: CDR1 LGHDT, CDR2 YNNKEL (reference sequence). The CDR3 sequence: CASSPFGSYEQYF. CDR3 coding DNA: TGTGCCAGCAGCCCGTTCGGCTCCTACGAGCAGTACTTC.

Comments on this clonotype: Just one base apart from a much larger clone, this may be a read error. The V gene is TRBV7-9, the J gene TRBJ2-3; either TRBD1 or TRBD2 may supply D (5 bases each). CDR3 size: 13 residues. The ends were cut back, 5 bases at V and 9 bases at J, with 15 bases in the middle. Germline V lookup: CDR1 SEHNR, CDR2 FQNEAQ (reference sequence). CDR3 in DNA: TGTGCCAGCAGCCCCGGGGACCCCTCCACGCAGTATTTT. It codes for CASSPGDPSTQYF.

This clonotype was seen at least ten times. The rearrangement uses TRBV5-8 and TRBJ1-6; D ambiguous. CDR3 length equals 15 residues. The germline CDR1 and CDR2 sequences are SGHTS and YDEGEE. Trimming left V 5 bases short and J 0 bases short, with 9 bases between. CDR3 DNA sequence: TGTGCCAGCAGACCGTCCGTCTCCTATAATTCACCCCTCCACTTT. It yields the protein CASRPSVSYNSPLHF.

This clonotype was seen ten or more times. CDR3 DNA: TGTGCCAGCAGCAAGGATAGCGGCCCGGCCGGAGATACGCAGTATTTT. Translated, it gives CASSKDSGPAGDTQYF. The chain combines TRBV2 with TRBJ2-3, with a weak D call TRBD2 (6 bases). The germline V and J ends were trimmed by 6 bases and 5 bases, with 21 bases remaining between them. The CDR3 spans 16 residues. Germline V gene data show CDR1 as SNHLY and CDR2 as FYNNEI.

This chain connects TRBV5-1 to TRBJ1-2; weak D call: TRBD1 (6 bases). The V and J ends lost 0 bases and 2 bases respectively, with 11 bases between them. The germline V gene has CDR1 SGHRS and CDR2 YFSETQ. The CDR3 contains 15 residues. Written as DNA, the CDR3 is TGCGCCAGCAGCTTGGCCACAGGGTTCAACTATGGCTACACCTTC. Translating gives CASSLATGFNYGYTF.

This clonotype was observed a handful of times. The chain uses TRBV5-1 and TRBJ1-5, with 9 bases lining up with TRBD1. Germline V gene data show CDR1 as SGHRS and CDR2 as YFSETQ. V lost 0 bases, J lost 4 bases, and 2 bases stayed unmatched. The CDR3 loop spans 15 amino acids. The CDR3 nucleotides are TGCGCCAGCAGCTTGGGGACAGGGGAAAATCAGCCCCAGCATTTT. This translates into CASSLGTGENQPQHF.

This clonotype was detected a few times. V is TRBV20-1 and J is TRBJ1-3, with D maybe TRBD1 (6 bases). V lost 5 bases and J lost 0, with 11 bases in between. CDR1 and CDR2 from the germline V gene are DFQATT and SNEGSKA (reference sequence). The CDR3 extends over 14 amino acids. CDR3 bases: TGCAGTGCTGCCCGACAGGACTCTGGAAACACCATATATTTT. It codes for CSAARQDSGNTIYF.

V and J are TRBV5-1 and TRBJ2-5; no reliable D call. Trimming cost V 0 bases and J 7 bases, with 4 bases left between them. The CDR3 covers 11 residues. Germline CDR1 is SGHRS and CDR2 is YFSETQ. The CDR3 here is CASSLGGTQYF. CDR3 coding DNA: TGCGCCAGCAGCTTGGGGGGGACCCAGTACTTC.

This clonotype was seen only a few times. The chain joins TRBV30 to TRBJ2-1; perhaps TRBD2 as D (6 bases). In germline, CDR1 is GTSNPN, CDR2 SVGIG (reference sequence). The CDR3 spans 14 residues. Trimming stripped 3 bases from V and 7 bases from J, with 16 bases between. The CDR3 coding sequence is TGTGCCTGGAGGTCGGGACTTGCCCGAAATGAGCAGTTCTTC. Its translation is CAWRSGLARNEQFF. Variable domain in full (rest from reference TRBV30 and TRBJ2-1): SQTIHQWPATLVQPVGSPLSLECTVEGTSNPNLYWYRQAAGRGLQLLFYSVGIGQISSEVPQNLSASRPQDRQFILSSKKLLLSDSGFYLCAWRSGLARNEQFFGPGTRLTVL.

This clonotype has ten or more counts. The genes are TRBV7-9 and TRBJ2-7; 10 bases map to TRBD2. CDR3 size: 15 residues. Losses at the gene ends were 7 bases for V and 7 bases for J; bases not matched to a gene: 13. Germline V gene sequence: CDR1 SEHNR, CDR2 FQNEAQ (reference sequence). CDR3 in DNA: TGTGCCAGCATCGATCAGCGGGAGGGCGGTAATGAGCAGTACTTC. Its protein is CASIDQREGGNEQYF.

This clonotype was seen once. A read error may be the cause here, since a much bigger clone is one base away. The chain carries TRBV20-1 and TRBJ2-5; 7 bases match TRBD1. From germline, CDR1 is DFQATT and CDR2 SNEGSKA (reference sequence). The CDR3 runs to 14 residues. Here the CDR3 DNA reads TGCGGTGCTAGAGACAGGGACGTTCAAGAGACCCAGTACTTC. This translates into CGARDRDVQETQYF.

This clonotype was seen only once. One end of the junction fails to match germline, which may point to a read error. This chain uses TRBV12-3 or TRBV12-4 with TRBJ2-5, with 8 bases fitting TRBD2. The CDR3 covers 14 residues. CDR3 region: CASSSPGGGEAQYF. CDR3 DNA sequence: TGTGCCAGCAGTTCCCCGGGGGGGGGAGAGGCCCAGTACTTC.

V and J are TRBV2 and TRBJ2-1, with D tentatively TRBD1 (5 bases). This CDR3 has 13 amino acids. Germline V CDR1 and CDR2: SNHLY, FYNNEI. Trimming stripped 8 bases from V and 4 bases from J, with 12 bases between. DNA of the CDR3: TGTGCCAGCCAGGGTGGGTCGTACAATGAGCAGTTCTTC. Protein sequence: CASQGGSYNEQFF.

Judged by abundance, this clonotype is medium-sized (0.01 to 0.1%). V is TRBV14 and J is TRBJ2-1; 12 bases are shared with TRBD2. Germline V gene lookup returns CDR1 SGHDN and CDR2 FVKESK. The CDR3 runs to 16 residues. Trimming removed 4 bases from V and 4 bases from J; junction bases left unmatched: 5. The CDR3 is CASSPRLAGEYNEQFF. The CDR3 nucleotides read TGTGCCAGCAGCCCTAGACTAGCGGGGGAATACAATGAGCAGTTCTTC.

This clonotype was recorded at least ten times. The chain joins TRBV20-1 to TRBJ2-1; 10 bases are a match to TRBD2. V trimming: 6 bases; J trimming: 2 bases; junction bases outside the gene matches: 7. This CDR3 has 15 amino acids. Germline assignment: CDR1 DFQATT and CDR2 SNEGSKA (reference sequence). Here the CDR3 reads CSALPGLATYNEQFF. Written as DNA, the CDR3 is TGCAGTGCCCTGCCGGGACTAGCGACCTACAATGAGCAGTTCTTC.

Many counts were recorded for this clonotype. The chain links TRBV3-1 to TRBJ2-5; TRBD2 aligns across 8 bases. The CDR3 is 15 amino acids. V shed 2 bases, J shed 1 base, and the junction held 3 bases outside the gene matches. Germline loops: CDR1 LGHDT, CDR2 YNNKEL (reference sequence). The DNA of the CDR3 is TGTGCCAGCAGCCAATCGGGAGGGCCCCAAGAGACCCAGTACTTC. Translation gives CASSQSGGPQETQYF.

This clonotype was counted at least ten times. This chain joins TRBV2 and TRBJ2-1; D gene unclear. The germline gives CDR1 SNHLY, CDR2 FYNNEI. The germline V and J ends were trimmed by 2 bases and 12 bases, with 17 bases remaining between them. The CDR3 contains 14 residues. CDR3 coding DNA: TGTGCCAGCAGTGAAATGAAAAGCTCTCGTGGGCAGTTCTTC. Amino acids: CASSEMKSSRGQFF. Combining the CDR3 with reference TRBV2 and TRBJ2-1 gives the whole variable domain EPEVTQTPSHQVTQMGQEVILRCVPISNHLYFYWYRQILGQKVEFLVSFYNNEISEKSEIFDDQFSVERPDGSNFTLKIRSTKLEDSAMYFCASSEMKSSRGQFFGPGTRLTVL.

This clonotype was observed many times. The rearrangement joins TRBV14 to TRBJ2-3; TRBD1 aligns across 9 bases. The germline CDR1 and CDR2 sequences are SGHDN and FVKESK. The CDR3 has 17 residues. V was clipped by 3 bases and J by 3 bases; unmatched bases: 10. The CDR3 sequence: CASSHGWGTGRTDTQYF. The CDR3 DNA follows: TGTGCCAGCAGCCATGGTTGGGGGACAGGGAGAACAGATACGCAGTATTTT.

This clonotype has ten or more counts. The gene calls are TRBV28 and TRBJ1-6; D unclear. The germline CDR1 and CDR2 sequences are MDHEN and SYDVKM. The CDR3 runs to 12 residues. V gave up 8 bases and J gave up 6 bases, with 8 bases separating them. The CDR3 region is CASGNGNSPLHF. The CDR3 bases are TGTGCCAGCGGGAACGGTAATTCACCCCTCCACTTT.

V and J are TRBV6-2 or TRBV6-3 and TRBJ1-1; possibly TRBD1 for D (6 bases). There are 16 residues in the CDR3. CDR1 MNHEY and CDR2 SVGEGT come from the germline V gene. Trimming took off 3 bases at V and 0 bases at J, with 14 bases between the two ends. CDR3 sequence reads: CASSYLRGNMNTEAFF. CDR3 in DNA: TGTGCCAGCAGTTATTTGAGGGGGAATATGAACACTGAAGCTTTCTTT.

For this clonotype: Given a much more abundant clone one base away, this may be a read error. The chain employs TRBV7-9 and TRBJ2-1, with D unclear. This CDR3 region has 14 residues. V lost 1 base, J lost 5 bases, and 9 bases lay in between. The germline V gene has CDR1 SEHNR and CDR2 FQNEAQ (reference sequence). The CDR3, as DNA: TGTGCCAGCAGCTTAGATCGGTCCCACAATGAGCAGTTCTTC. Encoded protein: CASSLDRSHNEQFF.

This clonotype appeared many times. The CDR3 region has the DNA TGTGCCAGCACCAACAGGGTGGGCACCGGGGAGCTGTTTTTT. Translation gives CASTNRVGTGELFF. This chain uses TRBV12-3 or TRBV12-4 with TRBJ2-2; D is possibly TRBD1 (6 bases). Between the trimmed V and J ends, which lost 7 bases and 4 bases, there was a span of 13 bases. This CDR3 has 14 amino acids.

As to this clonotype: The junction and the germline gene differ at one end; a read error may be behind it. V gene TRBV24-1 combines with J gene TRBJ2-1; 11 positions match TRBD2. The V gene's germline CDR1 is KGHDR and CDR2 SFDVKD. The CDR3 runs to 14 residues. CDR3: CATSFSGRGNELLF. The DNA for the CDR3 is TGTGCCACCAGTTTTAGCGGGAGGGGGAATGAGCTGCTCTTC.